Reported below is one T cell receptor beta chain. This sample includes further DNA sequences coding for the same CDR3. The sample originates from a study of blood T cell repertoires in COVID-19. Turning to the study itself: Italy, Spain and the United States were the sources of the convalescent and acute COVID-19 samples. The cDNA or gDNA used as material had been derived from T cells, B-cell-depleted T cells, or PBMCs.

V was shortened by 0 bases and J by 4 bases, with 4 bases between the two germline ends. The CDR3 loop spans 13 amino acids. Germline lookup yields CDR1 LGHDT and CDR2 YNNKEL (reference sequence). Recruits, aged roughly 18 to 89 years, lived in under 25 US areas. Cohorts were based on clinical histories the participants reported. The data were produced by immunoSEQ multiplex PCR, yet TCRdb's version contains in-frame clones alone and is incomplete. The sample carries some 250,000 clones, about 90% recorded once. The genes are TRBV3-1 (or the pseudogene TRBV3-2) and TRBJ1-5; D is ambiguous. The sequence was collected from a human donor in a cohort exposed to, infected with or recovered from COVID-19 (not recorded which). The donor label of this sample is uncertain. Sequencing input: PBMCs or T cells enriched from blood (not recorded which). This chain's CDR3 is CASSQDLNQPQHF. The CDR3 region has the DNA TGTGCCAGCAGCCAAGATCTAAATCAGCCCCAGCATTTT.